This T cell receptor (beta chain) is drawn from a study of T cell responses to AZD1222 COVID-19 vaccine. Profiled with immunoSEQ multiplex PCR; TCRdb holds only in-frame clones, not every one. The sample lists more than 110,000 clones, approximately 89% occurring once. The V and J ends lost 1 base and 2 bases respectively, with 9 bases between them. Germline V gene sequence: CDR1 KGHSH, CDR2 LQKENI. The CDR3 covers 14 residues. The J gene is TRBJ2-7, the V gene TRBV18, with D unclear. This sample comprised peripheral blood, obtained on day 0 of AZD1222 vaccination. The sequence derives from an adult in good health. This CDR3 reads CASSPQYTTYEQYF. The DNA for the CDR3 is TGTGCCAGCTCACCACAATACACTACCTACGAGCAGTACTTC.